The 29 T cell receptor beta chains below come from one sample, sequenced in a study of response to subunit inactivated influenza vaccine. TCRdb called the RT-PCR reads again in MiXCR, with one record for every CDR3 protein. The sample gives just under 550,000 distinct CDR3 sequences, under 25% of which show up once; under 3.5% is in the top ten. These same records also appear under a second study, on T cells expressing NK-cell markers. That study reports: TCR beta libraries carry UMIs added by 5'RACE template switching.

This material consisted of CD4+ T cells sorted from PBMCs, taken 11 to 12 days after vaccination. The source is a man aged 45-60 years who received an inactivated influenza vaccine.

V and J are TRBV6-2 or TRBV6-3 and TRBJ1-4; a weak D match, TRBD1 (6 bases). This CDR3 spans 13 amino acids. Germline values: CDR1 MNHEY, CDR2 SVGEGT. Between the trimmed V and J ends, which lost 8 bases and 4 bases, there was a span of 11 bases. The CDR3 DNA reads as TGTGCCAGCCTCGGACAGAATAATGAAAAACTGTTTTTT. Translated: CASLGQNNEKLFF.

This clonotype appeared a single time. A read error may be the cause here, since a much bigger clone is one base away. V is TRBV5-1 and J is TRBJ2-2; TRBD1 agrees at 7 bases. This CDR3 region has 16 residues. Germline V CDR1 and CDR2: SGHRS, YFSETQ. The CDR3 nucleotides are TGCGCCAGCAGCTTGTTATTACAGGGGAACACCGGGGAGCCGTTTTTT. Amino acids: CASSLLLQGNTGEPFF.

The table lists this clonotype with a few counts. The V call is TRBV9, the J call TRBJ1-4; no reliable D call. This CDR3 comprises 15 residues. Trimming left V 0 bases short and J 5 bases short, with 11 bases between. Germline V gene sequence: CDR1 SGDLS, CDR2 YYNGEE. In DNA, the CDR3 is TGTGCCAGCAGCGTAGAAGGATCTTGGAATGAAAAACTGTTTTTT. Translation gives CASSVEGSWNEKLFF. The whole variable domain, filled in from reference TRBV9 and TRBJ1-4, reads DSGVTQTPKHLITATGQRVTLRCSPRSGDLSVYWYQQSLDQGLQFLIQYYNGEERAKGNILERFSAQQFPDLHSELNLSSLELGDSALYFCASSVEGSWNEKLFFGSGTQLSVL.

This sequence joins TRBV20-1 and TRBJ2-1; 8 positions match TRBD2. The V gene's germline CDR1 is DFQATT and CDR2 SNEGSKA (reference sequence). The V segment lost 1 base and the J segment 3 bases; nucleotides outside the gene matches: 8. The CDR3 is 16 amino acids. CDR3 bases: TGCAGTGCTAGAGCTGGGGCGGGAGGATTCTACAATGAGCAGTTCTTC. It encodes CSARAGAGGFYNEQFF.

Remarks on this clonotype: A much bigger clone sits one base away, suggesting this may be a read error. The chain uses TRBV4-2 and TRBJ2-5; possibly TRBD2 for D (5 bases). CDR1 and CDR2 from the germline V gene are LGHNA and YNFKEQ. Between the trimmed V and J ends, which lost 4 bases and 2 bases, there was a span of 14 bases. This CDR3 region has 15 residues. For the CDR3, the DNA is TGTGCCAGCAGCCCACAGCCGCGACTACAAGAGACCCAGTACTTC. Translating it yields CASSPQPRLQETQYF.

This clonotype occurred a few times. CDR3 nucleotides: TGTGCCAGCAGTTTGGGGACAGGGGTAAAACTGTTTTTT. Protein product: CASSLGTGVKLFF. V is TRBV12-3 or TRBV12-4 and J is TRBJ1-4; 10 nucleotides line up with TRBD1. The CDR3 length is 13 residues. The J segment lost 10 bases and the V segment lost 3 bases, leaving 2 bases of the junction unmatched.

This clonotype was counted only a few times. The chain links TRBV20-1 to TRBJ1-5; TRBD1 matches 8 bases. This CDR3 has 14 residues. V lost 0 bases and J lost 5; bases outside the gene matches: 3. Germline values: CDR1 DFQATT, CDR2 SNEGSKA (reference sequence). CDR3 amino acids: CSARDGQGHQPQHF. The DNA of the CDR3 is TGCAGTGCTAGAGATGGACAGGGTCATCAGCCCCAGCATTTT.

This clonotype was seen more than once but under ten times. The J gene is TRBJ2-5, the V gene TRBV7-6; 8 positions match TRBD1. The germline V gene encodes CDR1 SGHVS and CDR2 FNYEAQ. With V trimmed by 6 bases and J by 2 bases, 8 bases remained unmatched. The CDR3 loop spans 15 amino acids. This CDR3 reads CASSSQGALQETQYF. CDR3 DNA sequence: TGTGCCAGCAGTTCTCAGGGGGCTTTACAAGAGACCCAGTACTTC.

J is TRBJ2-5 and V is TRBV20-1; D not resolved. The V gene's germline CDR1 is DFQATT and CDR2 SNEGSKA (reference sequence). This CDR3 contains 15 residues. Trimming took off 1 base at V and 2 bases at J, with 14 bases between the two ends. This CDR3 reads CSARAPRRSQETQYF. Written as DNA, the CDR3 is TGCAGTGCTAGAGCCCCCCGACGGTCACAAGAGACCCAGTACTTC.

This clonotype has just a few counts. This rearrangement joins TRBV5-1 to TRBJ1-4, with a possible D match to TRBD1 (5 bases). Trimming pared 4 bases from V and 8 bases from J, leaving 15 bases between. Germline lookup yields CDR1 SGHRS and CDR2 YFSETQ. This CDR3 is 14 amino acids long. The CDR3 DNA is TGCGCCAGCAGCCCCGGGGCGGGGCGGGAAAAACTGTTTTTT. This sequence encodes CASSPGAGREKLFF.

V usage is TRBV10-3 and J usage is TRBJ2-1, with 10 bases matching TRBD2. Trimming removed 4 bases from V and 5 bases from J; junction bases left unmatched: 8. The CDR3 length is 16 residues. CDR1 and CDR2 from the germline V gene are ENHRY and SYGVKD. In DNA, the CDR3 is TGTGCCATCAGTGCCGCTAGCGGGAGACCTAACAATGAGCAGTTCTTC. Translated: CAISAASGRPNNEQFF.

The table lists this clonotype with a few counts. The CDR3 region has the DNA TGCGCCAGCAGCTTGAGTGGGGTCGGCACAGATACGCAGTATTTT. This gives the protein CASSLSGVGTDTQYF. V and J are TRBV5-1 and TRBJ2-3; D is unresolved. Trimming left V 1 base short and J 1 base short, with 10 bases between. The CDR3 is 15 amino acids. Germline loops: CDR1 SGHRS, CDR2 YFSETQ.

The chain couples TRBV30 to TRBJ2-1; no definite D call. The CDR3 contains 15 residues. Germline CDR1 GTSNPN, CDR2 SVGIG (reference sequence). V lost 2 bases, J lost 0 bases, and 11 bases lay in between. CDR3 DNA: TGTGCCTGGAGTCGTACATGGAGCTCCTACAATGAGCAGTTCTTC. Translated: CAWSRTWSSYNEQFF.

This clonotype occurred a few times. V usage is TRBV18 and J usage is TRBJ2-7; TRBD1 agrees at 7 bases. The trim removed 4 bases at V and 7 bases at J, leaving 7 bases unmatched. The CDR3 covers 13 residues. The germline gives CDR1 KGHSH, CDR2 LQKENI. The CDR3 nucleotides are TGTGCCAGCTCACGGTATACAGGGGATGAGCAGTACTTC. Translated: CASSRYTGDEQYF.

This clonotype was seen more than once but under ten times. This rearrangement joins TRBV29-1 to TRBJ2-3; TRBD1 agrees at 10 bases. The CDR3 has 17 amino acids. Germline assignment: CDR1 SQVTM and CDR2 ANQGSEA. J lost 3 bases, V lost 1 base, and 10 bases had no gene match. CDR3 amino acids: CSVEGPRDRGSTDTQYF. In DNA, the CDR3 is TGCAGCGTTGAAGGCCCCCGGGACAGGGGATCGACAGATACGCAGTATTTT.

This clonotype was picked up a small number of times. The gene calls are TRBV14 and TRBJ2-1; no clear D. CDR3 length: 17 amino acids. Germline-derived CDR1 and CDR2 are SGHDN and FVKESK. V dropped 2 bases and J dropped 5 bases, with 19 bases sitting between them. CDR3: CASSQSTGNWIHNEQFF. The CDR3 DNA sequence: TGTGCCAGCAGCCAATCGACTGGAAATTGGATACACAATGAGCAGTTCTTC. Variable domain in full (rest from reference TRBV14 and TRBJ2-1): EAGVTQFPSHSVIEKGQTVTLRCDPISGHDNLYWYRRVMGKEIKFLLHFVKESKQDESGMPNNRFLAERTGGTYSTLKVQPAELEDSGVYFCASSQSTGNWIHNEQFFGPGTRLTVL.

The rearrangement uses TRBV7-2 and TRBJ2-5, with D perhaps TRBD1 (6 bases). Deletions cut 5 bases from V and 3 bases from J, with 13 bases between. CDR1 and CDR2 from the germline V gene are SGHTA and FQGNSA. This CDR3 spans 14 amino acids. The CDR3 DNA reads TGTGCCAGCAGCCCCGTCAGGGGAAAAGAGACCCAGTACTTC. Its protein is CASSPVRGKETQYF.

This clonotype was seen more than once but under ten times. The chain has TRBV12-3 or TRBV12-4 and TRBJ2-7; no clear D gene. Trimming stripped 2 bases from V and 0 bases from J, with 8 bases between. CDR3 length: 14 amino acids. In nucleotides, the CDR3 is TGTGCCAGCAGTTTAAGCTCGAGCTCCTACGAGCAGTACTTC. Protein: CASSLSSSSYEQYF.

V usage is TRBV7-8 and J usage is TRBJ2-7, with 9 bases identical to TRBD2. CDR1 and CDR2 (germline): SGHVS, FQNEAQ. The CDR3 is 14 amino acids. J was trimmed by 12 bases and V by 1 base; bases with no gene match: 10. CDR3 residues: CASSLDRISGSVYF. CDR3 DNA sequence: TGTGCCAGCAGCTTAGATCGGATTAGCGGGAGTGTGTACTTC.

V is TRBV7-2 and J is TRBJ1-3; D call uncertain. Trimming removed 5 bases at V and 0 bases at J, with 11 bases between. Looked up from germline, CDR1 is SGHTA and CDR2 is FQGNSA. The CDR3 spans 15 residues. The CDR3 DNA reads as TGTGCCAGCAGCCCCAGACAAGTCTCTGGAAACACCATATATTTT. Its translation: CASSPRQVSGNTIYF.

The CDR3 sequence: CASSSGGTVSSETQYF. CDR3 DNA: TGTGCCAGCAGCTCCGGCGGGACAGTTTCCAGTGAGACCCAGTACTTC. The genes are TRBV7-9 and TRBJ2-5, with D maybe TRBD1 (7 bases). Per the germline V gene, CDR1 is SEHNR and CDR2 is FQNEAQ (reference sequence). The CDR3 is 16 residues long. Between the trimmed V and J ends, which lost 4 bases and 5 bases, there was a span of 20 bases. The whole variable domain, remainder taken from reference TRBV7-9 and TRBJ2-5, is DTGVSQNPRHKITKRGQNVTFRCDPISEHNRLYWYRQTLGQGPEFLTYFQNEAQLEKSRLLSDRFSAERPKGSFSTLEIQRTEQGDSAMYLCASSSGGTVSSETQYFGPGTRLLVL.

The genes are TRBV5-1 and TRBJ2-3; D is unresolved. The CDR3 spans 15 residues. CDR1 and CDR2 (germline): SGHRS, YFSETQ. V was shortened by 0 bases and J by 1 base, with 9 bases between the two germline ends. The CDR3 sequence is CASSLVRWGTDTQYF. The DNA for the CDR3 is TGCGCCAGCAGCTTGGTCAGGTGGGGCACAGATACGCAGTATTTT.

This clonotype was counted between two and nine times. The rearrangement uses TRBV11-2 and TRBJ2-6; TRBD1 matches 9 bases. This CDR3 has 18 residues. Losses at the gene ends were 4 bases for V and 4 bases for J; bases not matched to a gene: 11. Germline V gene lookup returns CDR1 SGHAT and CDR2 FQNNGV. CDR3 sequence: CASSWDRVFRAGANVLTF. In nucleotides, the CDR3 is TGTGCCAGCAGCTGGGACAGGGTTTTCCGGGCGGGGGCCAACGTCCTGACTTTC.

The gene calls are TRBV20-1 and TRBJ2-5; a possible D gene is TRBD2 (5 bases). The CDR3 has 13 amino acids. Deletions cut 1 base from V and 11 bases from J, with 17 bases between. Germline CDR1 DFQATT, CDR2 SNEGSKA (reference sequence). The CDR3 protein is CSARVGRIPSQYF. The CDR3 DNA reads TGCAGTGCTAGAGTGGGGAGAATACCTTCTCAGTACTTC.

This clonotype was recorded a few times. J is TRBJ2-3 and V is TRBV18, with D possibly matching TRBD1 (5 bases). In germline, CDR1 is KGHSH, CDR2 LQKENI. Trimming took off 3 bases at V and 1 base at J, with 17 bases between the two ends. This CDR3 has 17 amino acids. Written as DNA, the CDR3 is TGTGCCAGCTCACCTGACAGAGGACAAAAGGGCACAGATACGCAGTATTTT. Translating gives CASSPDRGQKGTDTQYF.

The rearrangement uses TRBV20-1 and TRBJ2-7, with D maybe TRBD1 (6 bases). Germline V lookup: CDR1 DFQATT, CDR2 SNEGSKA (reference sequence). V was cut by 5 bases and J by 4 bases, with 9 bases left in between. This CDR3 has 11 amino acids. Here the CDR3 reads CSAEDRYEQYF. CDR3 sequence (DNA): TGCAGTGCTGAGGACAGATACGAGCAGTACTTC.

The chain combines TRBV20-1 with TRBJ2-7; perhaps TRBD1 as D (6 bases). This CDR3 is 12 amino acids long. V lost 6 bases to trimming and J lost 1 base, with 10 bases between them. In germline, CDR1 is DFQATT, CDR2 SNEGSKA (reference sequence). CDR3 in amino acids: CSAAGQSYEQYF. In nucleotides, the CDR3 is TGCAGTGCGGCAGGACAGTCCTACGAGCAGTACTTC.

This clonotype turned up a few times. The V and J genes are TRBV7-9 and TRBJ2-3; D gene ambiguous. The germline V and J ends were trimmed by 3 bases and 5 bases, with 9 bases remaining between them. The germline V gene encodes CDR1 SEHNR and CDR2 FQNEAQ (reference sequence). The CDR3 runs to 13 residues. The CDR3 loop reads CASSFGFVDTQYF. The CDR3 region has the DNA TGTGCCAGCAGCTTTGGGTTTGTAGATACGCAGTATTTT.

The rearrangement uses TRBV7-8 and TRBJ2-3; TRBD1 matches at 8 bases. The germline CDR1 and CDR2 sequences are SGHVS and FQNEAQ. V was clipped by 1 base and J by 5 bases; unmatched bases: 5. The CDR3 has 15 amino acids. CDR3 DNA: TGTGCCAGCAGCTTAGAGACAGGGGTAGGAGATACGCAGTATTTT. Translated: CASSLETGVGDTQYF. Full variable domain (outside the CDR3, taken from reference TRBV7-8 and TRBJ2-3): GAGVSQSPRYKVAKRGQDVALRCDPISGHVSLFWYQQALGQGPEFLTYFQNEAQLDKSGLPSDRFFAERPEGSVSTLKIQRTQQEDSAVYLCASSLETGVGDTQYFGPGTRLTVL.